These T cell receptor beta chains were read from a single sample in a study of response to subunit inactivated influenza vaccine. TCRdb ran MiXCR on the RT-PCR reads and lists one entry per CDR3 protein. This table holds about 650,000 distinct CDR3 sequences, about 15% found once. The source was PBMCs from blood, collected roughly 15 days before vaccination. The receptors were gathered from a man aged 45 to 65 who received an inactivated influenza vaccine. CDR3s include the opening cysteine and the closing phenylalanine or tryptophan. The D gene is left open where the match is weak. The size entry is marked missing in some rows and otherwise reads once, few, many or a size class.

CDR3 protein: CASTFRETQYF
CDR3 DNA: TGTGCCAGCACCTTTCGGGAGACCCAGTACTTC
D gene: NA
clone size: NA
CDR3 length: 11
J gene: TRBJ2-5
V gene: TRBV2

CDR3 protein: CASSLWETGRAFF
CDR3 DNA: TGTGCCAGCAGCTTATGGGAGACAGGCCGAGCTTTCTTT
D gene: NA
clone size: NA
CDR3 length: 13
J gene: TRBJ1-1
V gene: TRBV7-2

CDR3 protein: CSVTGVIKNIQYF
CDR3 DNA: TGCAGTGTCACAGGGGTAATCAAAAACATTCAGTACTTC
D gene: TRBD1
clone size: NA
CDR3 length: 13
J gene: TRBJ2-4
V gene: TRBV20-1

CDR3 protein: CASSLGGPSVRNEQFF
CDR3 DNA: TGTGCCAGCAGCTTAGGTGGACCTAGCGTTAGGAATGAGCAGTTCTTC
D gene: NA
clone size: few
CDR3 length: 16
J gene: TRBJ2-1
V gene: TRBV11-2

CDR3 protein: CASSVYAGELETQYF
CDR3 DNA: TGTGCCAGCAGCGTATATGCGGGGGAACTAGAGACCCAGTACTTC
D gene: TRBD2
clone size: few
CDR3 length: 15
J gene: TRBJ2-5
V gene: TRBV9

CDR3 protein: CSARAGTSRGVSNSYEQYF
CDR3 DNA: TGCAGTGCTAGAGCGGGGACTAGCCGGGGGGTATCGAACTCCTACGAGCAGTACTTC
D gene: TRBD2
clone size: once
CDR3 length: 19
J gene: TRBJ2-7
V gene: TRBV20-1

CDR3 protein: CASSDRGGGNTIYF
CDR3 DNA: TGTGCCAGCAGTGACAGGGGCGGGGGAAACACCATATATTTT
D gene: NA
clone size: NA
CDR3 length: 14
J gene: TRBJ1-3
V gene: TRBV25-1

CDR3 protein: CASSLKGLAGGVGYNEQFF
CDR3 DNA: TGTGCCAGCAGCTTAAAGGGACTAGCGGGAGGGGTAGGTTACAATGAGCAGTTCTTC
D gene: TRBD2
clone size: many
CDR3 length: 19
J gene: TRBJ2-1
V gene: TRBV7-3

CDR3 protein: CASSQAWGVSTDTQYF
CDR3 DNA: TGTGCCAGCAGCCAAGCTTGGGGGGTAAGCACAGATACGCAGTATTTT
D gene: NA
clone size: NA
CDR3 length: 16
J gene: TRBJ2-3
V gene: TRBV3-1

CDR3 protein: CASSLGQVYGYTF
CDR3 DNA: TGTGCCAGCAGCTTAGGGCAGGTCTATGGCTACACCTTC
D gene: NA
clone size: many
CDR3 length: 13
J gene: TRBJ1-2
V gene: TRBV7-9

CDR3 protein: CASSAGTGESPLHF
CDR3 DNA: TGTGCCAGCAGTGCTGGGACAGGGGAGTCACCCCTCCACTTT
D gene: TRBD1
clone size: few
CDR3 length: 14
J gene: TRBJ1-6
V gene: TRBV12-3/TRBV12-4

CDR3 protein: CASSLAEGGKETQYF
CDR3 DNA: TGCGCCAGCAGCTTGGCCGAGGGAGGAAAGGAGACCCAGTACTTC
D gene: NA
clone size: NA
CDR3 length: 15
J gene: TRBJ2-5
V gene: TRBV5-1

CDR3 protein: CASSLGQGVNQPQHF
CDR3 DNA: TGTGCCAGCAGCCTGGGACAGGGCGTCAATCAGCCCCAGCATTTT
D gene: TRBD1
clone size: few
CDR3 length: 15
J gene: TRBJ1-5
V gene: TRBV5-5

CDR3 protein: CASSLIQGEQFF
CDR3 DNA: TGTGCCAGCAGCCTCATACAGGGTGAGCAGTTCTTC
D gene: NA
clone size: NA
CDR3 length: 12
J gene: TRBJ2-1
V gene: TRBV7-6

CDR3 protein: CASRSTGGQPQHF
CDR3 DNA: TGTGCCAGCAGGAGCACGGGGGGTCAGCCCCAGCATTTT
D gene: NA
clone size: NA
CDR3 length: 13
J gene: TRBJ1-5
V gene: TRBV12-3/TRBV12-4

CDR3 protein: CASSPLGTSPLNNEQFF
CDR3 DNA: TGTGCCAGCTCACCACTGGGGACTTCCCCACTAAACAATGAGCAGTTCTTC
D gene: NA
clone size: NA
CDR3 length: 17
J gene: TRBJ2-1
V gene: TRBV18

CDR3 protein: CASSQGGVITYEQYF
CDR3 DNA: TGTGCCAGCAGCCAGGGCGGGGTGATAACCTACGAGCAGTACTTC
D gene: NA
clone size: many
CDR3 length: 15
J gene: TRBJ2-7
V gene: TRBV3-1